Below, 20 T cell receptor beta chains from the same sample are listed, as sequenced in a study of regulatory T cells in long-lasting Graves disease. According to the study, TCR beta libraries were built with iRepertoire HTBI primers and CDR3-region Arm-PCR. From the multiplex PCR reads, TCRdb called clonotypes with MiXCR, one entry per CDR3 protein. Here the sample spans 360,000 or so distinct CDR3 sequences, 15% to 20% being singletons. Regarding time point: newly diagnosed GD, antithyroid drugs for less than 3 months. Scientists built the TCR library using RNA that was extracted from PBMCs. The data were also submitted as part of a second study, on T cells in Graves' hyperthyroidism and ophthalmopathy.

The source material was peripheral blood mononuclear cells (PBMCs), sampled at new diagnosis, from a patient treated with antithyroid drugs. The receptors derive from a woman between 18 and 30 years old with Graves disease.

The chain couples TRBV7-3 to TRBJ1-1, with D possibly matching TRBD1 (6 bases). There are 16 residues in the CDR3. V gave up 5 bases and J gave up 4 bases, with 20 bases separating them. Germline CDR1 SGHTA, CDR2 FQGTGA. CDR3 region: CASSPRGRGGITEAFF. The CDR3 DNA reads TGTGCCAGCAGCCCGCGTGGCAGGGGAGGAATCACTGAAGCTTTCTTT.

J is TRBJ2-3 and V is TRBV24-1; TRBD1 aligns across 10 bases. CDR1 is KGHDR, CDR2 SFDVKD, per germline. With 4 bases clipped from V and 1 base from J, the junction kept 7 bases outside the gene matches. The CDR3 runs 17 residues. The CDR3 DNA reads TGTGCCACCAGTGACCCCGCGGGGACAGGGGGCACAGATACGCAGTATTTT. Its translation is CATSDPAGTGGTDTQYF.

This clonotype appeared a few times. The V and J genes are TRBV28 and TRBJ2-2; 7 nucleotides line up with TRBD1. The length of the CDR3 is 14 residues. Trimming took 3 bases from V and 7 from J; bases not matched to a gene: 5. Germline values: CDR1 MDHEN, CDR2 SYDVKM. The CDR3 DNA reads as TGTGCCAGCAGTTTTCTCAGGGGGAGCGGGGAGCTGTTTTTT. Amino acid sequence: CASSFLRGSGELFF.

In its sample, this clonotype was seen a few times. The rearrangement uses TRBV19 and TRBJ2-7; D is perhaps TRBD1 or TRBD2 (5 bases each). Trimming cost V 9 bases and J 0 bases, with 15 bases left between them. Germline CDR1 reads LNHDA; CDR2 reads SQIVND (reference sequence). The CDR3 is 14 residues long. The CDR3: CASKRDGSSYEQYF. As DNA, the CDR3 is TGTGCCAGCAAAAGGGACGGAAGCTCCTACGAGCAGTACTTC.

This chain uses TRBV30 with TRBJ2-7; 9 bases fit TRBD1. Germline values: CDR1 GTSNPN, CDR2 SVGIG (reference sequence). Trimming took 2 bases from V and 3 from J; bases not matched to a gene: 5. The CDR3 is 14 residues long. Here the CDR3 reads CAWSLRGQGYEQYF. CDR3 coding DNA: TGTGCCTGGAGTCTACGGGGACAGGGCTACGAGCAGTACTTC.

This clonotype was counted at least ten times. The CDR3 DNA reads as TGTGCCAGCAGTTACCAGTATCGCTCGGAAGCCCAGCATTTT. Protein product: CASSYQYRSEAQHF. This chain uses TRBV6-5 with TRBJ1-5, with D unresolved. Germline V gene sequence: CDR1 MNHEY, CDR2 SVGAGI. This CDR3 region has 14 residues. V dropped 2 bases and J dropped 11 bases, with 16 bases sitting between them.

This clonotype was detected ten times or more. The CDR3 sequence: CASSPTLGYGANYGYTF. DNA for the CDR3: TGTGCCAGCTCACCAACACTCGGGTACGGTGCTAACTATGGCTACACCTTC. The chain uses TRBV18 and TRBJ1-2; D remains unclear. Trimming removed 2 bases from V and 0 bases from J, with 16 bases in between. The CDR3 has 17 amino acids. CDR1 is KGHSH, CDR2 LQKENI, per germline.

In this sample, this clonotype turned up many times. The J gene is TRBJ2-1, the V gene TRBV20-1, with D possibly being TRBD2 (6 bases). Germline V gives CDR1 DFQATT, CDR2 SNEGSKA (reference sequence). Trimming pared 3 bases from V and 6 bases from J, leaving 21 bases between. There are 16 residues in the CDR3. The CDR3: CSASKPAGGDFNEQFF. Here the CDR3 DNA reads TGCAGTGCTAGTAAACCAGCGGGTGGGGATTTCAATGAGCAGTTCTTC.

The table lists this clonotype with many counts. The CDR3 is CASSPGDTEAFF. The CDR3 region has the DNA TGTGCCAGCAGCCCGGGGGACACTGAAGCTTTCTTT. V usage is TRBV18 and J usage is TRBJ1-1, with a possible D match to TRBD1 (5 bases). Germline V gene lookup returns CDR1 KGHSH and CDR2 LQKENI. This CDR3 comprises 12 residues. V lost 8 bases and J 3 bases, leaving 10 bases between the germline ends.

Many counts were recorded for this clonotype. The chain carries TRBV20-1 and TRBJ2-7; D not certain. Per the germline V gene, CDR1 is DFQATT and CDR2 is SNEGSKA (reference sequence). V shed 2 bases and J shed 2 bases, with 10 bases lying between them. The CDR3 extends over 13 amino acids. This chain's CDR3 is CSARIAVTYEQYF. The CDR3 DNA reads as TGCAGTGCTAGAATCGCGGTGACCTACGAGCAGTACTTC.

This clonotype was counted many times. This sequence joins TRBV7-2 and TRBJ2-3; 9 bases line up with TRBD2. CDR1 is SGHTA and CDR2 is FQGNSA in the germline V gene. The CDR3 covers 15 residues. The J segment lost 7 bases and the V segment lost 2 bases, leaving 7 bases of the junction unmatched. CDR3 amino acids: CASSLPAGTSNTQYF. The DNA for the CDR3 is TGTGCCAGCAGCTTACCCGCCGGGACTAGCAATACGCAGTATTTT.

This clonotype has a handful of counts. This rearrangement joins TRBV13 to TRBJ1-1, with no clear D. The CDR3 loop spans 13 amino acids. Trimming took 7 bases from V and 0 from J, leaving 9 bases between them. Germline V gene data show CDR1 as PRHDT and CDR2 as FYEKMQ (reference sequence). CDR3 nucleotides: TGTGCCAGCAAGGGCAGAATGAACACTGAAGCTTTCTTT. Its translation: CASKGRMNTEAFF.

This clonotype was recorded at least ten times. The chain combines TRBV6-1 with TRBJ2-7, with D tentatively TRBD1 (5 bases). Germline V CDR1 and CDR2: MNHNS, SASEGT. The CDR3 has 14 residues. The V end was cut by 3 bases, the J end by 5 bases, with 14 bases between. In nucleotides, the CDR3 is TGTGCCAGCAGTGACTCCCAGGGCGTTGACGAGCAGTACTTC. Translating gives CASSDSQGVDEQYF.

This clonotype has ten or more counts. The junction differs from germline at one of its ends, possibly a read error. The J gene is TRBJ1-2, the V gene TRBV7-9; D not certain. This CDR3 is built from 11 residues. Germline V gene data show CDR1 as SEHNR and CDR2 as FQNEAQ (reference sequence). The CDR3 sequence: CASSLDYGYTF. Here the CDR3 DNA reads TGTGCCAGCAGTTTAGACTATGGCTACACCTTC.

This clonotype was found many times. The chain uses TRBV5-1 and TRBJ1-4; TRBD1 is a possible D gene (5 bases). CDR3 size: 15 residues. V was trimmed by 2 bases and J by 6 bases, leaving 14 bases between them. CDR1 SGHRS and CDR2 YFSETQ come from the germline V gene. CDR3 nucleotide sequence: TGCGCCAGCAGCTTTGGAGGGGACCGCTATGAAAAACTGTTTTTT. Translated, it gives CASSFGGDRYEKLFF.

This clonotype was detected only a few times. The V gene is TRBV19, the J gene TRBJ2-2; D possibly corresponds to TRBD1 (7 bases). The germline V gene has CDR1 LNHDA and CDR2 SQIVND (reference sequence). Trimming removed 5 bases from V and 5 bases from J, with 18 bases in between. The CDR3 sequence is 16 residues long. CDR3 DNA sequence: TGTGCCAGTAGTCCTCACAGGGGCGCGGGGACCGGGGAGCTGTTTTTT. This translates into CASSPHRGAGTGELFF.

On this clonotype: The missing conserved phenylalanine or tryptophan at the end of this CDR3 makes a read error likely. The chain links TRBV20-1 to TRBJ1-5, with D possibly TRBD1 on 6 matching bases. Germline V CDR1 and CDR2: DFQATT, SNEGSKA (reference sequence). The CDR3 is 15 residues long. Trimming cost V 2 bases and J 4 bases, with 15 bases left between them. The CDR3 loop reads CSARRGGALNQPQHL. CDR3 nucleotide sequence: TGCAGTGCTAGAAGGGGGGGTGCGTTAAATCAGCCCCAGCATCTT.

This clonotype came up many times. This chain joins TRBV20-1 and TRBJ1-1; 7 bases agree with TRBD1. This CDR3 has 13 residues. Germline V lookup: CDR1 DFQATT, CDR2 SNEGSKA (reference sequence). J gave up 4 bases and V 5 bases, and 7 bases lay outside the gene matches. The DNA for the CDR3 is TGCAGTGCTGCAAGGGGACAGACCACTGAAGCTTTCTTT. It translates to CSAARGQTTEAFF.

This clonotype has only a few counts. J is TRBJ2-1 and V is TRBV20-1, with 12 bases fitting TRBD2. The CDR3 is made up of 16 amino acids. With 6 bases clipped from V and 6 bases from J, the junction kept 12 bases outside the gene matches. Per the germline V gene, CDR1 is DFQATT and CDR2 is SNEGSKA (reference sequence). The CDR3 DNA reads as TGCAGTGCCAAGACAGTGACTAGCGGGAGTCTCAATGAGCAGTTCTTC. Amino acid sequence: CSAKTVTSGSLNEQFF.

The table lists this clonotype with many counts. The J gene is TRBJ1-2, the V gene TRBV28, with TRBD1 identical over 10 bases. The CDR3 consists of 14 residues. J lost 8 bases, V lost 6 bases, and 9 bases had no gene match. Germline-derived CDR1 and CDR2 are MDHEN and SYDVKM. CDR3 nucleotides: TGTGCCAGCAGGGAGACAGGGGGCGCTCCCGGCTACACCTTC. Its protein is CASRETGGAPGYTF.